One sample yielded the 9 T cell receptor beta chains listed below, sequenced in a study of Graves' ophthalmopathy and Graves' hyperthyroidism. Amplification from RNA transcripts yielded the TCR beta CDR3 regions. First-round RT-PCR with HTBI primers preceded a second-round multiplex PCR. TCRdb called the multiplex PCR reads again in MiXCR, with one record for every CDR3 protein. In the table there are 650,000 to 900,000 distinct CDR3 sequences, around 40% of which are singletons. The sequenced sample consisted of peripheral blood. Every receptor here comes from an adult man with Graves' ophthalmopathy.

Points on this clonotype: A much larger clone lies one base from this, so it may be a read error. The rearrangement links TRBV11-1 to TRBJ2-5; D gene ambiguous. Trimming removed 2 bases at V and 3 bases at J, with 7 bases between. CDR1 and CDR2 (germline): SGHAT, FQDESV (reference sequence). The CDR3 runs to 13 residues. The DNA of the CDR3 is TGTGCCAGCAGCTTAATCCAGGAAGAGACCCAGTACTTC. It specifies CASSLIQEETQYF.

This clonotype was seen many times. The V and J genes are TRBV15 and TRBJ1-4; 9 bases match TRBD1. Looked up from germline, CDR1 is LNHNV and CDR2 is YYDKDF (reference sequence). J was trimmed by 5 bases and V by 5 bases; bases with no gene match: 9. The CDR3 has 16 amino acids. CDR3 sequence reads: CATSGSQGTGNEKLFF. In DNA form, the CDR3 reads TGTGCCACCAGCGGATCACAGGGGACAGGGAATGAAAAACTGTTTTTT.

This clonotype was counted between two and nine times. V gene TRBV7-9 combines with J gene TRBJ2-7; D is tentatively TRBD1 or TRBD2 (5 bases each). The V gene lost 4 bases and the J gene lost 5 bases, with 18 bases spanning the gap. The germline gives CDR1 SEHNR, CDR2 FQNEAQ (reference sequence). The CDR3 has 15 residues. CDR3 sequence: CASSSPLGGTHEQYF. Written as DNA, the CDR3 is TGTGCCAGCAGCTCCCCCTTGGGTGGGACCCACGAGCAGTACTTC.

The chain recombines TRBV19 with TRBJ2-5; TRBD1 agrees at 12 bases. J gave up 5 bases and V 5 bases, and 6 bases lay outside the gene matches. The CDR3 is 15 amino acids. Germline V CDR1 and CDR2: LNHDA, SQIVND (reference sequence). The CDR3 nucleotides read TGTGCCAGTAGTTGGGGGACAGGGGGCGGCGAGACCCAGTACTTC. Translated, it gives CASSWGTGGGETQYF.

This clonotype was counted a single time. The germline gene is not matched at one end of the junction; a read error may be the cause. The chain joins TRBV19 to TRBJ2-6, with 9 positions matching TRBD1. Germline-derived CDR1 and CDR2 are LNHDA and SQIVND (reference sequence). The CDR3 is 17 amino acids. The CDR3 protein is CASRPGQGVSGANILTF. CDR3 DNA sequence: TGTGCCAGTAGACCGGGACAGGGAGTCTCTGGGGCCAACATCCTGACTTTC.

The rearrangement links TRBV7-9 to TRBJ1-5; 9 bases fit TRBD1. Germline-derived CDR1 and CDR2 are SEHNR and FQNEAQ (reference sequence). V dropped 5 bases and J dropped 6; count of bases not matched to a gene: 20. This CDR3 has 19 residues. CDR3 nucleotide sequence: TGTGCCAGCAGCGCCCACCAGGTGAGGACAGGGGAATTCGGTCAGCCCCAGCATTTT. Protein sequence: CASSAHQVRTGEFGQPQHF.

Remarks on this clonotype: At one of its ends the junction is not consistent with the germline gene, which may arise from a read error. The chain recombines TRBV7-9 with TRBJ2-2; no firm D call. Germline loops: CDR1 SEHNR, CDR2 FQNEAQ (reference sequence). This CDR3 has 16 amino acids. CDR3 coding DNA: TGCGCCAGCAGCCAAGATGTGGGCAAGAACACCGGGGAGCTGTTTTTT. It translates to CASSQDVGKNTGELFF. The complete variable domain, with remaining parts taken from reference TRBV7-9 and TRBJ2-2, reads DTGVSQNPRHKITKRGQNVTFRCDPISEHNRLYWYRQTLGQGPEFLTYFQNEAQLEKSRLLSDRFSAERPKGSFSTLEIQRTEQGDSAMYLCASSQDVGKNTGELFFGEGSRLTVL.

In this sample, this clonotype turned up a few times. The chain has TRBV2 and TRBJ1-1; possible D gene TRBD1, 6 bases. Germline V CDR1 and CDR2: SNHLY, FYNNEI. The V end lost 6 bases, the J end lost 0 bases, and 11 bases lay between the germline ends. The CDR3 has 14 residues. The CDR3 region is CASRKQGVNTEAFF. CDR3 DNA sequence: TGTGCCAGCAGAAAACAGGGCGTGAACACTGAAGCTTTCTTT.

The chain employs TRBV5-5 and TRBJ2-7; weak D call: TRBD2 (5 bases). V was clipped by 10 bases and J by 1 base, with 15 bases between them. There are 13 residues in the CDR3. Germline lookup yields CDR1 SGHKS and CDR2 YYEKEE (reference sequence). In DNA form, the CDR3 reads TGTGCCTGGAGGTCCAGCCGTTCCTACGAGCAGTACTTC. The encoded protein is CAWRSSRSYEQYF.